Listed here are 4 T cell receptor beta chains from one sample, sequenced in a study of CD8 T cells in Susac syndrome (dated by TCRdb to the late 2010s). The library was prepared using the immunoSEQ multiplex PCR assay. RNA was extracted using the RNeasy kit, and about 0.5 to 1 ug of the RNA was reverse transcribed with random hexamers. Starting from the raw public reads, TCRdb applied fastp trimming at Q25, assembled clones with MiXCR and retained in-frame beta chains. All rows with the same CDR3 protein become a single entry with the most common DNA and genes. The sample table holds hundreds of thousands of distinct CDR3 sequences, of which approximately 81% were seen once. About 0.11% of the sample is in the top ten clones. Sequencing was performed on CD8+ T cells from PBMCs. Receptor source: a human donor with multiple sclerosis.

The chain combines TRBV5-6 with TRBJ1-3, with D hard to call. V lost 0 bases to trimming and J lost 0 bases, with 10 bases between them. The CDR3 length is 16 residues. Germline V gene data show CDR1 as SGHDT and CDR2 as YYEEEE. The CDR3 bases are TGTGCCAGCAGCTTGGGATCCGAGTCCTCTGGAAACACCATATATTTT. It yields the protein CASSLGSESSGNTIYF.

The genes are TRBV9 and TRBJ1-1, with TRBD1 as a possible D gene (6 bases). The CDR3 contains 14 residues. Trimming took off 4 bases at V and 4 bases at J, with 14 bases between the two ends. Germline lookup yields CDR1 SGDLS and CDR2 YYNGEE. CDR3 in DNA: TGTGCCAGCAGCCCCGGACCCAGGGGCACTGAAGCTTTCTTT. Protein product: CASSPGPRGTEAFF.

This chain uses TRBV20-1 with TRBJ1-2; 7 bases map to TRBD1. Unmatched junction bases numbered 7, after V lost 1 base and J lost 2 bases. Germline CDR1 DFQATT, CDR2 SNEGSKA (reference sequence). This CDR3 region has 15 residues. The CDR3 DNA follows: TGCAGTGCTAGAGGGGGGACAGACCTCAACTATGGCTACACCTTC. It codes for CSARGGTDLNYGYTF.

The CDR3 here is CASTQTKGPERGEQFF. The DNA of the CDR3 is TGTGCCAGCACCCAAACTAAAGGACCAGAGAGGGGTGAGCAGTTCTTC. This sequence joins TRBV7-3 and TRBJ2-1, with D perhaps being TRBD1 or TRBD2 (5 bases each). The germline gives CDR1 SGHTA, CDR2 FQGTGA. Trimming cost V 7 bases and J 9 bases, with 25 bases left between them. The CDR3 is 16 amino acids.